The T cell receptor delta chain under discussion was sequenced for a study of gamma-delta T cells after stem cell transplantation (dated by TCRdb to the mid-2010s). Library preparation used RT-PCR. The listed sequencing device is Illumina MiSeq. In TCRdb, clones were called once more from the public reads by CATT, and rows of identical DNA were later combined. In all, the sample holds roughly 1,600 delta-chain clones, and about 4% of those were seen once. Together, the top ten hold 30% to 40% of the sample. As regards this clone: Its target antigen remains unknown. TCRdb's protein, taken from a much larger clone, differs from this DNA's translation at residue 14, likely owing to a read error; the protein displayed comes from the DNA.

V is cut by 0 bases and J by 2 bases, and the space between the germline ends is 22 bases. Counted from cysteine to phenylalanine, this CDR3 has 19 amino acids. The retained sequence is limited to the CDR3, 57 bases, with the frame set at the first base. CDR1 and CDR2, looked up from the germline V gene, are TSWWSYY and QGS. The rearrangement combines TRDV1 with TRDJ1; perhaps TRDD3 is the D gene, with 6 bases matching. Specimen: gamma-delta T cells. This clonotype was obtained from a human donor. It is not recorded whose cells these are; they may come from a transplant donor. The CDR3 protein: CALGELPGAMPKGTDKLIF. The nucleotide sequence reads TGTGCTCTTGGGGAACTACCTGGGGCAATGCCCAAGGGGACCGATAAACTCATCTTT.